This T cell receptor beta chain was sequenced during a study of blood T cell repertoires in COVID-19. Measured with immunoSEQ multiplex PCR; TCRdb has only the in-frame clones, and not every one. The table shows about 73,000 clones, with 77% occurring only once. This CDR3 is 12 amino acids long. Germline V gene sequence: CDR1 MDHEN, CDR2 SYDVKM. V lost 6 bases and J 9 bases, leaving 14 bases between the germline ends. Enrolment of Seattle patients took place during active infection, and they were followed longitudinally. The sample comprised peripheral blood. This chain joins TRBV28 and TRBJ1-1; no clear D. The TCR originated in a man between 65 and 80 years old with COVID-19, enrolled during active disease. The CDR3 loop is CASRARAGQAFF. CDR3 coding DNA: TGTGCCAGCAGGGCGAGGGCTGGGCAAGCTTTCTTT.